A selection of T cell receptor beta chains follows, all from one sample in a study of blood T cell repertoires in COVID-19. The method was immunoSEQ multiplex PCR; TCRdb's version includes in-frame clones alone and lacks a portion of them. The profile shows approximately 280,000 clones, approximately 85% of them singletons. The sample comprised peripheral blood. The receptor set was obtained from a woman aged 70-85 years with acute or convalescent COVID-19. CDR3s include the opening cysteine and the closing phenylalanine or tryptophan. The D gene is left open where the match is weak. Clone size appears in some rows only: once, few, many, or a class for an expanded clone.

clone size	D gene	V gene	J gene	CDR3 DNA	CDR3 protein
many	.	TRBV20-1	TRBJ1-2	TGCAGTGCTAGTAAGGGCCGGGAATGGGGCTACACCTTC	CSASKGREWGYTF
.	TRBD1	TRBV5-1	TRBJ2-1	TGCGCCAGCAGCTGGGGGACAGTTCACAATGAGCAGTTCTTC	CASSWGTVHNEQFF
.	TRBD1	TRBV19	TRBJ1-5	TGTGCCAGTAGTATAGGGACAGGGGGTCAGCCCCAGCATTTT	CASSIGTGGQPQHF
.	.	TRBV30	TRBJ2-2	TGTGCCTGGAGCGAGAAGGGGTACACCGGGGAGCTGTTTTTT	CAWSEKGYTGELFF
.	TRBD1	TRBV3-1/TRBV3-2	TRBJ2-7	TGTGCCAGCAGCTACGCAAGGGGGCGGGAGCAGTACTTC	CASSYARGREQYF
once	.	TRBV5-1	TRBJ1-5	TGCGCCAGCTCTACAGGTTTGGGCAATCAGCCCCAGCATTTT	CASSTGLGNQPQHF
.	.	TRBV6-5	TRBJ2-2	TGTGCCAGCAGCCGAGACAGAATAACAGGCGGGGAGCTGTTTTTT	CASSRDRITGGELFF
.	.	TRBV7-9	TRBJ1-4	TGTGCCAGCAGCTTAGTTACTCCAACTAATGAAAAACTGTTTTTT	CASSLVTPTNEKLFF
.	.	TRBV5-6	TRBJ1-5	TGTGCCAGCAGCCTTGGGAGCGAGAGGCCCCAGCATTTT	CASSLGSERPQHF
many	.	TRBV10-2	TRBJ1-1	TGCGCCAGCAATGGGGTTTTGTCAGGGTGGGTCACTGAAGCTTTCTTT	CASNGVLSGWVTEAFF
.	.	TRBV30	TRBJ2-7	TGTGCCTGGAGTCCCGGTGGCTTGGGGGGTTGGGAGCAGTACTTC	CAWSPGGLGGWEQYF
.	.	TRBV27	TRBJ1-6	TGTGCCAGCAGTTTAAGTCAGATAAATTCACCCCTCCACTTT	CASSLSQINSPLHF
.	.	TRBV29-1	TRBJ2-3	TGCAGCGTTGTGGCCTCAACGCACACAGATACGCAGTATTTT	CSVVASTHTDTQYF
.	TRBD1	TRBV7-9	TRBJ1-2	TGTGCCAGCAGCACCACAGGGGGCGGCGGCTACACCTTC	CASSTTGGGGYTF
.	.	TRBV18	TRBJ1-1	TGTGCCAGCTCACCACTTTGGGACTGGAACACTGAAGCTTTCTTT	CASSPLWDWNTEAFF
.	TRBD2	TRBV12-3/TRBV12-4	TRBJ2-1	TGTGCCAGCAGGACCGGGACTAGCGGTGAGCAGTTCTTC	CASRTGTSGEQFF
.	TRBD1	TRBV7-9	TRBJ1-5	TGTGCCAGCAGCTTAGGGGACAGGGTCCATCAGCCCCAGCATTTT	CASSLGDRVHQPQHF
.	.	TRBV7-9	TRBJ2-7	TGTGCCAGCAGCTTAGACAGCTCCCTCAGGCAGTACTTC	CASSLDSSLRQYF
.	.	TRBV18	TRBJ2-7	TGTGCCAGCTCACCGAGATTGGGAGGTAGCTACGAGCAGTACTTC	CASSPRLGGSYEQYF
.	TRBD1	TRBV19	TRBJ2-6	TGTGCCAGTAGTGAGGGGACAGGGGTCTCTGGGGCCAACGTCCTGACTTTC	CASSEGTGVSGANVLTF
.	.	TRBV19	TRBJ2-7	TGTGCCAGTAGTATAGGGGGCAGGGGAAGTAAAGAGCAGTACTTC	CASSIGGRGSKEQYF
.	TRBD2	TRBV7-9	TRBJ2-3	TGTGCCTCTTCCCCGGCGGGGGTGGGAGATACGCAGTATTTT	CASSPAGVGDTQYF